This T cell receptor (beta chain) is from a study of neurological immune-mediated disorders. Trimming took 4 bases from V and 8 from J, leaving 9 bases between them. The CDR3 is made up of 13 amino acids. CDR1 and CDR2 (germline): KGHSH, LQKENI. This clonotype was observed many times. Antigen unknown. Whole-study results and caveats: Multiple sclerosis was found to have the least TCR clonal expansion, below healthy controls, and HTLV-1-associated myelopathy the most. No expanded-clone CDR3 amino acid sequence recurred across subjects, suggesting private TCR-beta repertoires.

Synthesis of cDNA was performed by 5'RACE using 10-nucleotide random UMIs. TCRdb re-derived calls from the 5' RACE reads in MiXCR, one entry per CDR3 protein. The table includes tens of thousands of distinct CDR3 sequences, 9.5% to 15% detected once. Sequencing input: PBMCs. This receptor was taken from a female donor in good health. The chain uses TRBV18 and TRBJ1-6; the D is unclear. The CDR3 region is CASSLRLDSPLHF. The DNA of the CDR3 is TGTGCCAGCTCACTGAGGTTGGATTCACCCCTCCACTTT.